Below, 21 T cell receptor beta chains from the same sample are listed, as sequenced in a study of blood T cell repertoires in COVID-19. Using immunoSEQ multiplex PCR, the repertoire was profiled, and TCRdb retains in-frame clones only, with some absent. The sample shows 97,000 or so clones, roughly 92% of them seen only once. Material for sequencing was peripheral blood. Receptor source: a woman aged 50 to 65 with COVID-19, enrolled during active disease.

The rearrangement joins TRBV9 to TRBJ1-1; the D gene is possibly TRBD1 (5 bases). The CDR3 loop spans 15 amino acids. V was trimmed by 0 bases and J by 10 bases, leaving 19 bases between them. Per the germline V gene, CDR1 is SGDLS and CDR2 is YYNGEE. CDR3 nucleotide sequence: TGTGCCAGCAGCGTAGATCCGGGGGGGAACGCAGGAGCTTTCTTT. Protein product: CASSVDPGGNAGAFF. Variable domain in full (rest from reference TRBV9 and TRBJ1-1): DSGVTQTPKHLITATGQRVTLRCSPRSGDLSVYWYQQSLDQGLQFLIQYYNGEERAKGNILERFSAQQFPDLHSELNLSSLELGDSALYFCASSVDPGGNAGAFFGQGTRLTVV.

V and J are TRBV5-4 and TRBJ2-5; D is ambiguous. This CDR3 is 15 amino acids long. Germline V gene lookup returns CDR1 SGHNT and CDR2 YYREEE (reference sequence). V lost 1 base and J lost 0, with 10 bases in between. The CDR3 region has the DNA TGTGCCAGCAGCTTGTTCCACGGGTACCAAGAGACCCAGTACTTC. The encoded protein is CASSLFHGYQETQYF.

This chain connects TRBV3-1 (or the pseudogene TRBV3-2) to TRBJ2-7; 12 positions agree with TRBD1. The germline V gene has CDR1 LGHDT and CDR2 YNNKEL (reference sequence). J gave up 4 bases and V 4 bases, and 8 bases lay outside the gene matches. This CDR3 contains 16 residues. The CDR3 DNA is TGTGCCAGCAGCCCCTCCCGGGACAGGGGGCCGTACGAGCAGTACTTC. This gives the protein CASSPSRDRGPYEQYF.

The gene calls are TRBV18 and TRBJ1-6; 7 bases map to TRBD1. This CDR3 contains 15 residues. J was trimmed by 7 bases and V by 5 bases; bases with no gene match: 8. Germline V gene data show CDR1 as KGHSH and CDR2 as LQKENI. CDR3 sequence: CASSAHRGVNSPLHF. As DNA, the CDR3 is TGTGCCAGCTCAGCACACAGGGGTGTCAATTCACCCCTCCACTTT.

The chain uses TRBV18 and TRBJ2-1; D possibly corresponds to TRBD2 (6 bases). The germline CDR1 and CDR2 sequences are KGHSH and LQKENI. The CDR3 is 16 residues long. With 0 bases removed from V and 5 bases from J, the gap between germline ends came to 14 bases. CDR3 amino acids: CASSPPDRETDNEQFF. The CDR3 DNA follows: TGTGCCAGCTCACCACCGGACCGGGAGACCGACAATGAGCAGTTCTTC.

The J gene is TRBJ1-4, the V gene TRBV6-1; 7 bases are a match to TRBD1. CDR3 size: 16 residues. The germline V gene encodes CDR1 MNHNS and CDR2 SASEGT. V shed 3 bases, J shed 8 bases, and the junction held 12 bases outside the gene matches. This chain's CDR3 is CASSDVRQGWGEKLFF. The CDR3 DNA follows: TGTGCCAGCAGTGACGTAAGACAGGGCTGGGGAGAAAAACTGTTTTTT.

V usage is TRBV5-1 and J usage is TRBJ1-6; weak D call: TRBD1 (6 bases). V was cut by 0 bases and J by 2 bases, with 9 bases left in between. This CDR3 comprises 16 residues. Germline V gives CDR1 SGHRS, CDR2 YFSETQ. Written as DNA, the CDR3 is TGCGCCAGCAGCTTGGAAGGGGGAACCTATAATTCACCCCTCCACTTT. This gives the protein CASSLEGGTYNSPLHF. The whole variable domain, remainder taken from reference TRBV5-1 and TRBJ1-6, is KAGVTQTPRYLIKTRGQQVTLSCSPISGHRSVSWYQQTPGQGLQFLFEYFSETQRNKGNFPGRFSGRQFSNSRSEMNVSTLELGDSALYLCASSLEGGTYNSPLHFGNGTRLTVT.

The chain couples TRBV6-5 to TRBJ1-2; TRBD1 aligns across 8 bases. Germline CDR1 and CDR2: MNHEY and SVGAGI. Trimming cost V 4 bases and J 6 bases; bases outside gene matches: 4. The length of the CDR3 is 13 residues. This chain's CDR3 is CASSSGGFDGYTF. The CDR3 DNA reads TGTGCCAGCAGTTCAGGGGGCTTTGATGGCTACACCTTC.

CDR3 sequence: CASSIVNSLNTEAFF. In DNA, the CDR3 is TGTGCCAGTAGTATTGTGAACTCTCTGAACACTGAAGCTTTCTTT. The chain carries TRBV19 and TRBJ1-1; D remains unclear. Germline V gene sequence: CDR1 LNHDA, CDR2 SQIVND (reference sequence). Trimming removed 3 bases from V and 0 bases from J, with 11 bases in between. This CDR3 has 15 amino acids.

The chain employs TRBV19 and TRBJ1-5, with a possible D match to TRBD1 (6 bases). Trimming removed 7 bases at V and 5 bases at J, with 12 bases between. This CDR3 contains 13 residues. CDR1 LNHDA and CDR2 SQIVND come from the germline V gene (reference sequence). CDR3 in DNA: TGTGCCAGTAAGGTGGCAGGGGATCAGCCCCAGCATTTT. This sequence encodes CASKVAGDQPQHF.

The table lists this clone with a count of one. The V and J genes are TRBV5-8 and TRBJ1-6; TRBD1 is a possible D gene (6 bases). In germline, CDR1 is SGHTS, CDR2 YDEGEE. The CDR3 has 16 amino acids. Trimming stripped 2 bases from V and 4 bases from J, with 13 bases between. CDR3 nucleotide sequence: TGTGCCAGCAGCTTTCGGAACAGGGAGTATAATTCACCCCTCCACTTT. It yields the protein CASSFRNREYNSPLHF. The full variable domain, its missing parts supplied by reference TRBV5-8 and TRBJ1-6, is EAGVTQSPTHLIKTRGQQATLRCSPISGHTSVYWYQQALGLGLQFLLWYDEGEERNRGNFPPRFSGRQFPNYSSELNVNALELEDSALYLCASSFRNREYNSPLHFGNGTRLTVT.

This clone was counted once. This chain joins TRBV10-3 and TRBJ1-5; D remains unclear. This CDR3 region has 13 residues. CDR1 is ENHRY and CDR2 is SYGVKD in the germline V gene. V shed 8 bases and J shed 3 bases, with 11 bases lying between them. This chain's CDR3 is CAIGQAINQPQHF. In DNA form, the CDR3 reads TGTGCCATCGGCCAGGCCATCAATCAGCCCCAGCATTTT.

As DNA, the CDR3 is TGTGCCACCAGTGATCGCGGGGGGATCTATGGCTACACCTTC. Amino acid sequence: CATSDRGGIYGYTF. The rearrangement uses TRBV24-1 and TRBJ1-2; possible D gene TRBD1, 5 bases. The germline gives CDR1 KGHDR, CDR2 SFDVKD. Trimming cost V 3 bases and J 4 bases, with 11 bases left between them. This CDR3 is built from 14 residues.

CDR3 residues: CASGGAGNYGYTF. In DNA form, the CDR3 reads TGCGCCAGCGGAGGGGCAGGCAACTATGGCTACACCTTC. The chain joins TRBV5-1 to TRBJ1-2, with D possibly TRBD1 on 5 matching bases. The CDR3 loop spans 13 amino acids. With 7 bases removed from V and 2 bases from J, the gap between germline ends came to 12 bases. The germline V gene encodes CDR1 SGHRS and CDR2 YFSETQ.

This rearrangement joins TRBV24-1 to TRBJ2-7, with 11 positions matching TRBD1. V lost 4 bases and J lost 5; bases outside the gene matches: 9. The CDR3 has 16 amino acids. Per the germline V gene, CDR1 is KGHDR and CDR2 is SFDVKD. The CDR3 DNA sequence: TGTGCCACCAGTGACGCCCGGGACAGGGGGTTTCACGAGCAGTACTTC. It specifies CATSDARDRGFHEQYF.

This clone was seen only once. The genes are TRBV19 and TRBJ2-2; perhaps TRBD1 as D (5 bases). Germline values: CDR1 LNHDA, CDR2 SQIVND (reference sequence). This CDR3 has 15 residues. Trimming removed 3 bases at V and 5 bases at J, with 13 bases between. The CDR3 reads CASSMVGRLTGELFF. CDR3 bases: TGTGCCAGTAGTATGGTGGGGCGACTGACCGGGGAGCTGTTTTTT.

The rearrangement links TRBV10-3 to TRBJ1-2, with D perhaps TRBD1 (6 bases). This CDR3 has 15 residues. Germline CDR1 ENHRY, CDR2 SYGVKD. Trimming removed 3 bases at V and 4 bases at J, with 15 bases between. The CDR3 is CAISEAAGAGYGYTF. In nucleotides, the CDR3 is TGTGCCATCAGTGAAGCGGCAGGGGCAGGCTATGGCTACACCTTC.

V usage is TRBV7-3 and J usage is TRBJ1-2; 7 bases fit TRBD1. The CDR3 consists of 13 residues. J was trimmed by 7 bases and V by 4 bases; bases with no gene match: 6. Germline loops: CDR1 SGHTA, CDR2 FQGTGA. The CDR3 loop reads CASSSTGLSGYTF. CDR3 nucleotide sequence: TGTGCCAGCAGCTCGACAGGGTTGAGTGGCTACACCTTC.

The chain links TRBV6-5 to TRBJ2-7; 7 nucleotides align to TRBD1. Germline V gene lookup returns CDR1 MNHEY and CDR2 SVGAGI. This CDR3 contains 15 residues. V lost 6 bases and J lost 2; bases outside the gene matches: 10. The CDR3: CASRLDRSETYEQYV. The CDR3, as DNA: TGTGCCAGCAGGCTGGACAGGAGTGAGACCTACGAGCAGTACGTC.

The rearrangement uses TRBV2 and TRBJ2-5, with D perhaps matching TRBD2 (5 bases). The CDR3 is 16 amino acids. Germline V gene lookup returns CDR1 SNHLY and CDR2 FYNNEI. V gave up 7 bases and J gave up 2 bases, with 20 bases separating them. CDR3 in DNA: TGTGCCAGCACTCCCCCGGCCCGGCGGACTCAAGAGACCCAGTACTTC. Amino acid sequence: CASTPPARRTQETQYF.

The rearrangement links TRBV5-1 to TRBJ2-7; 8 bases fit TRBD1. This CDR3 comprises 12 residues. The germline CDR1 and CDR2 sequences are SGHRS and YFSETQ. J lost 7 bases, V lost 0 bases, and 0 bases had no gene match. The CDR3, as DNA: TGCGCCAGCAGCTTGGGACAGGGGGAGCAGTACTTC. Amino acids: CASSLGQGEQYF.